This TCR beta chain appears in the sequencing data of a study of regulatory T cells in long-lasting Graves disease. Germline V lookup: CDR1 LGHDT, CDR2 YNNKEL (reference sequence). J gave up 2 bases and V 4 bases, and 8 bases lay outside the gene matches. This CDR3 is 16 amino acids long. Time point described: newly diagnosed GD, antithyroid drugs for less than 3 months. Construction of the TCR library relied on RNA isolated from PBMCs. This clonotype was detected many times. Building the TCR beta libraries relied on iRepertoire HTBI primers, and CDR3 regions underwent Arm-PCR. MiXCR, applied by TCRdb to the multiplex PCR reads, yields one record per CDR3 protein. Of 400,000 to 550,000 distinct CDR3 sequences in the sample, about 17% are singletons; the top ten hold about 25%. Separately, the same data were catalogued under a study of T cells in Graves' hyperthyroidism and ophthalmopathy. That report adds: Ophthalmopathy stood apart from stable hyperthyroidism in a 13 V-J model.

The chain couples TRBV3-1 to TRBJ2-5, with 9 bases matching TRBD2. Sequenced here: peripheral blood mononuclear cells (PBMCs), sampled at new diagnosis, from a patient treated with antithyroid drugs. This clonotype was obtained from a woman under 30 with Graves disease. The chain's CDR3 is CASSPFGLANQETQYF. CDR3 nucleotide sequence: TGTGCCAGCAGCCCCTTCGGACTAGCGAATCAAGAGACCCAGTACTTC.